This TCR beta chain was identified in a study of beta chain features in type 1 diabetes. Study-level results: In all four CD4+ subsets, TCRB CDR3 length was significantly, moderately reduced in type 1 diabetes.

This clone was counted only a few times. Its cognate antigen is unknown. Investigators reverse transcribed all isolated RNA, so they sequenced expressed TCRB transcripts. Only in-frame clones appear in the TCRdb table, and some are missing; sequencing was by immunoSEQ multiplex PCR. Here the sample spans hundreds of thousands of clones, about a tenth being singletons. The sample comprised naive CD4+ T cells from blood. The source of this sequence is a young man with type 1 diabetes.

CDR3 in DNA: TGCGCCAGCAGCTTGCAACCGGGAGATACGCAGTATTTT. Its translation is CASSLQPGDTQYF. This chain links TRBV5-1 with TRBJ2-3; no definite D call. Trimming removed 1 base at V and 5 bases at J, with 8 bases between. The germline gives CDR1 SGHRS, CDR2 YFSETQ. The CDR3 has 13 residues.